The entry below describes one T cell receptor (beta chain). This sample is drawn from a study of T cells after yellow fever vaccination. 5'RACE template switching added a universal primer site and UMIs to TCR cDNA. TCRdb re-analysed the 5' RACE reads in MiXCR, keeping a single row per CDR3 protein. The sample contains 250,000 to 400,000 distinct CDR3 sequences, around 4.5% of which appear only once. The origin of this receptor is a man in his late teens or twenties who received the YFV17D yellow fever vaccine. The material sequenced was PBMCs, taken 15 days after the yellow fever booster vaccination.

Here the CDR3 reads CASSLESRVLTDLNTEAFF. CDR3 DNA sequence: TGCGCCAGCAGCTTGGAAAGTAGGGTCCTAACCGATCTGAACACTGAAGCTTTCTTT. V gene TRBV5-1 combines with J gene TRBJ1-1; D is undetermined. The CDR3 is 19 amino acids. V shed 0 bases and J shed 0 bases, with 21 bases lying between them. Germline assignment: CDR1 SGHRS and CDR2 YFSETQ.